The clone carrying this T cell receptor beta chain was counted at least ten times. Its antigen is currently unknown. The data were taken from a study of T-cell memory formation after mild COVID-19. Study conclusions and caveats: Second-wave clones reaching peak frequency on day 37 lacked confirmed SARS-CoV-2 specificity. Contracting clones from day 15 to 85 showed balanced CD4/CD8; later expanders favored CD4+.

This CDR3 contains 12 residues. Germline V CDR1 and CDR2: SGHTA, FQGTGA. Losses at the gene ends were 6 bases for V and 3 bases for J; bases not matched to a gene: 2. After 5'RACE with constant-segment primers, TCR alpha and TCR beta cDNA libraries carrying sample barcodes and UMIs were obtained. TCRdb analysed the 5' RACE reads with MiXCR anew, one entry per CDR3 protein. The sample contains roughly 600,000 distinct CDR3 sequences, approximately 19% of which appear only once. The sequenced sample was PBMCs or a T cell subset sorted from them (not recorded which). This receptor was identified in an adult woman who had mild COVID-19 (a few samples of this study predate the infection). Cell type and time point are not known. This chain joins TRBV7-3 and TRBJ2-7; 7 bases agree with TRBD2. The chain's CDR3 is CASRERDYEQYF. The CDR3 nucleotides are TGTGCCAGCAGGGAGCGGGACTACGAGCAGTACTTC.